Presented here are 26 T cell receptor beta chains from one specimen sequenced in a study of TIL therapy for anti-PD-1-resistant metastatic lung cancer. The immunoSEQ assay was v3. The method was immunoSEQ multiplex PCR; TCRdb's version includes in-frame clones alone and lacks a portion of them. Of around 100,000 clones listed, around three fifths were seen once; the top ten hold around 9.9%. As to time point: pre-treatment sample, taken before nivolumab and TIL therapy. Pleural nodules or supraclavicular lymph nodes made up most of the excised metastases sampled. The sample here was tumor tissue, taken at baseline. The receptors here all came from a person aged 25-85 years with non-small cell lung cancer.

J is TRBJ2-7 and V is TRBV28; D unclear. Per germline, CDR1 MDHEN and CDR2 SYDVKM. This CDR3 comprises 11 residues. Trimming cost V 6 bases and J 9 bases, with 12 bases left between them. CDR3 in DNA: TGTGCCAGCAGAGATATAGGATGGCAGTACTTC. Its protein product is CASRDIGWQYF.

The CDR3 DNA is TGCGCCAGCAGCTTGTGGGACGAAAGCACAGATACGCAGTATTTT. It yields the protein CASSLWDESTDTQYF. The chain combines TRBV5-1 with TRBJ2-3; the D gene could be TRBD1 or TRBD2 (5 bases each). Trimming took off 1 base at V and 0 bases at J, with 9 bases between the two ends. Germline V gene lookup returns CDR1 SGHRS and CDR2 YFSETQ. The CDR3 is 15 residues long.

This clone was seen just once. The chain has TRBV10-3 and TRBJ2-6, with D uncertain. Trimming cost V 1 base and J 0 bases, with 4 bases left between them. CDR1 is ENHRY and CDR2 is SYGVKD in the germline V gene. The CDR3 is 15 residues long. The CDR3 nucleotides read TGTGCCATCAGTGAGTTGGGCTCTGGGGCCAACGTCCTGACTTTC. Its protein is CAISELGSGANVLTF.

The rearrangement links TRBV18 to TRBJ2-7, with TRBD2 identical over 7 bases. In germline, CDR1 is KGHSH, CDR2 LQKENI. The trim removed 3 bases at V and 6 bases at J, leaving 5 bases unmatched. The CDR3 covers 13 residues. This CDR3 reads CASSPNGGGEQYF. The CDR3 coding sequence is TGTGCCAGCTCACCCAATGGGGGGGGCGAGCAGTACTTC.

V gene TRBV7-8 combines with J gene TRBJ1-1, with 8 nucleotides matching TRBD1. This CDR3 is 13 amino acids long. The germline CDR1 and CDR2 sequences are SGHVS and FQNEAQ. J lost 4 bases, V lost 5 bases, and 3 bases had no gene match. The CDR3 coding sequence is TGTGCCAGCAGCCTCACAGGGGGCACTGAAGCTTTCTTT. This encodes CASSLTGGTEAFF.

This chain joins TRBV6-9 and TRBJ2-2; D unresolved. V was clipped by 8 bases and J by 0 bases, with 16 bases between them. This CDR3 contains 16 residues. Looked up from germline, CDR1 is MNHGY and CDR2 is SVAAGI. CDR3 amino acids: CASQPLKWANTGELFF. In DNA form, the CDR3 reads TGTGCCAGCCAACCGCTTAAATGGGCGAACACCGGGGAGCTGTTTTTT.

This clone was detected only once. The chain uses TRBV5-1 and TRBJ1-1; the D gene is possibly TRBD1 (5 bases). Per the germline V gene, CDR1 is SGHRS and CDR2 is YFSETQ. V was clipped by 3 bases and J by 1 base, with 13 bases between them. The CDR3 runs to 15 residues. CDR3 DNA sequence: TGCGCCAGCAGCTCTTCACAGGAGCCGAACACTGAAGCTTTCTTT. Protein sequence: CASSSSQEPNTEAFF.

The chain carries TRBV29-1 and TRBJ2-7; a possible D gene is TRBD2 (5 bases). The germline V gene has CDR1 SQVTM and CDR2 ANQGSEA. The CDR3 length is 10 residues. Trimming cost V 7 bases and J 4 bases, with 8 bases left between them. CDR3 bases: TGCAGCGCCGGGGAGTACGAGCAGTACTTC. Residues: CSAGEYEQYF.

This clone has a single count. V gene TRBV2 combines with J gene TRBJ1-1, with D possibly TRBD1 on 5 matching bases. V was trimmed by 8 bases and J by 3 bases, leaving 19 bases between them. The CDR3 totals 15 residues. The germline gives CDR1 SNHLY, CDR2 FYNNEI. Here the CDR3 DNA reads TGTGCCAGCTCCCCCCGGGACTCCTGGGACACTGAAGCTTTCTTT. Amino acid sequence: CASSPRDSWDTEAFF.

This clone has just a few counts. This chain connects TRBV5-8 to TRBJ2-5, with 9 bases lining up with TRBD2. Trimming took 1 base from V and 5 from J; bases not matched to a gene: 9. Germline V gene sequence: CDR1 SGHTS, CDR2 YDEGEE. The CDR3 totals 16 residues. The CDR3 nucleotides are TGTGCCAGCAGCTTGTATCCAGCGGGAGGTGGGGAGACCCAGTACTTC. It specifies CASSLYPAGGGETQYF.

The gene calls are TRBV24-1 and TRBJ2-3; 9 positions agree with TRBD1. J gave up 4 bases and V 4 bases, and 5 bases lay outside the gene matches. The CDR3 is made up of 15 amino acids. Germline V gene sequence: CDR1 KGHDR, CDR2 SFDVKD. In DNA, the CDR3 is TGTGCCACCAGTGACAACAGGGGGCGCCCAGATACGCAGTATTTT. Its translation: CATSDNRGRPDTQYF.

The V gene is TRBV3-1 (or the pseudogene TRBV3-2), the J gene TRBJ2-3, with TRBD1 matching 7 bases. The CDR3 consists of 14 residues. Looked up from germline, CDR1 is LGHDT and CDR2 is YNNKEL (reference sequence). Unmatched junction bases numbered 6, after V lost 5 bases and J lost 4 bases. Written as DNA, the CDR3 is TGTGCCAGCAGCGGTGACAGGGAAGCAGATACGCAGTATTTT. Translated: CASSGDREADTQYF.

The rearrangement links TRBV24-1 to TRBJ2-3; D is possibly TRBD1 (6 bases). Germline CDR1 reads KGHDR; CDR2 reads SFDVKD. The CDR3 sequence is 13 residues long. The V and J ends lost 4 bases and 6 bases respectively, with 10 bases between them. Written as DNA, the CDR3 is TGTGCCACCAGTGACCCAGGGGCGGATACGCAGTATTTT. This gives the protein CATSDPGADTQYF.

The chain joins TRBV9 to TRBJ2-3; 9 nucleotides agree with TRBD1. The germline gives CDR1 SGDLS, CDR2 YYNGEE. V shed 4 bases, J shed 4 bases, and the junction held 4 bases outside the gene matches. This CDR3 has 14 amino acids. CDR3 sequence: CASSIQGASDTQYF. The CDR3 DNA reads as TGTGCCAGCAGCATACAGGGGGCGTCAGATACGCAGTATTTT. Drawing the rest from reference TRBV9 and TRBJ2-3, the complete variable domain is DSGVTQTPKHLITATGQRVTLRCSPRSGDLSVYWYQQSLDQGLQFLIQYYNGEERAKGNILERFSAQQFPDLHSELNLSSLELGDSALYFCASSIQGASDTQYFGPGTRLTVL.

The rearrangement joins TRBV6-6 to TRBJ1-6; 11 bases are shared with TRBD1. The CDR3 is 15 amino acids. J gave up 10 bases and V 2 bases, and 4 bases lay outside the gene matches. Germline CDR1 is MNHNY and CDR2 is SVGAGI (reference sequence). The DNA of the CDR3 is TGTGCCAGCAGTTACCGGGGGACAGGGGGATCACCCCTCCACTTT. Translated: CASSYRGTGGSPLHF.

The rearrangement uses TRBV5-6 and TRBJ1-4, with TRBD1 identical over 7 bases. V was pared by 4 bases and J by 8 bases, with 8 bases of the junction left unmatched. The CDR3 length is 14 residues. Germline lookup yields CDR1 SGHDT and CDR2 YYEEEE. The CDR3 reads CASSPGTANEKLFF. CDR3 in DNA: TGTGCCAGCAGCCCCGGGACAGCGAACGAAAAACTGTTTTTT.

The V and J genes are TRBV6-5 and TRBJ1-1; D might be TRBD1 (5 bases). This CDR3 contains 14 residues. V lost 7 bases to trimming and J lost 1 base, with 13 bases between them. Germline CDR1 and CDR2: MNHEY and SVGAGI. The CDR3 spells CASTLGTSNTEAFF. For the CDR3, the DNA is TGTGCCAGCACCCTTGGGACTTCGAACACTGAAGCTTTCTTT.

The chain is built from TRBV4-2 and TRBJ2-7, with D possibly being TRBD2 (6 bases). The V gene lost 1 base and the J gene lost 1 base, with 8 bases spanning the gap. The CDR3 consists of 14 residues. In germline, CDR1 is LGHNA, CDR2 YNFKEQ. CDR3 loop: CASSQVAGSYEQYF. The CDR3 DNA reads as TGTGCCAGCAGCCAAGTCGCGGGATCCTACGAGCAGTACTTC.

This clone was counted between two and nine times. J is TRBJ2-7 and V is TRBV7-2; 14 nucleotides align to TRBD2. Trimming cost V 5 bases and J 5 bases; bases outside gene matches: 8. CDR1 is SGHTA, CDR2 FQGNSA, per germline. This CDR3 is built from 16 residues. CDR3 coding DNA: TGTGCCAGCAGCCTTATGGGGACTAGCGGGAGCCACGAGCAGTACTTC. It translates to CASSLMGTSGSHEQYF.

In its sample, this clone was seen once. V gene TRBV6-5 combines with J gene TRBJ1-5; D is possibly TRBD1 (5 bases). Trimming took 4 bases from V and 3 from J, leaving 7 bases between them. The CDR3 has 13 amino acids. Germline values: CDR1 MNHEY, CDR2 SVGAGI. The CDR3 loop is CASSSRVNQPQHF. The CDR3 DNA sequence: TGTGCCAGCAGTTCCAGGGTCAATCAGCCCCAGCATTTT.

The DNA for the CDR3 is TGCGCCAGCAGCTCGGCAGACTCCCTAACCTTC. This encodes CASSSADSLTF. This chain joins TRBV5-1 and TRBJ1-2; D is undetermined. Between the trimmed V and J ends, which lost 3 bases and 14 bases, there was a span of 14 bases. Per the germline V gene, CDR1 is SGHRS and CDR2 is YFSETQ. The CDR3 consists of 11 residues. The full variable domain, rest sourced from reference TRBV5-1 and TRBJ1-2, is KAGVTQTPRYLIKTRGQQVTLSCSPISGHRSVSWYQQTPGQGLQFLFEYFSETQRNKGNFPGRFSGRQFSNSRSEMNVSTLELGDSALYLCASSSADSLTFGSGTRLTVV.

This clone has just one count. The V and J genes are TRBV7-9 and TRBJ2-5, with 8 bases identical to TRBD1. This CDR3 is 15 amino acids long. Trimming cost V 1 base and J 4 bases; bases outside gene matches: 5. CDR1 is SEHNR and CDR2 is FQNEAQ in the germline V gene (reference sequence). DNA of the CDR3: TGTGCCAGCAGCTTAGTCCAGGGGGCTGGAGAGACCCAGTACTTC. This encodes CASSLVQGAGETQYF.

V gene TRBV5-1 combines with J gene TRBJ2-3, with TRBD2 matching over 9 bases. V gave up 0 bases and J gave up 2 bases; unmatched junction bases: 7. CDR3 length: 17 residues. In germline, CDR1 is SGHRS, CDR2 YFSETQ. The CDR3 protein is CASSLGPQRGVTDTQYF. The CDR3 bases are TGCGCCAGCAGCTTGGGACCACAGCGGGGGGTCACAGATACGCAGTATTTT.

J is TRBJ1-3 and V is TRBV7-2; D gene uncertain. The CDR3 spans 14 residues. Germline V gives CDR1 SGHTA, CDR2 FQGNSA. Between the trimmed V and J ends, which lost 2 bases and 5 bases, there was a span of 10 bases. The CDR3 loop reads CASSLSLGRNTIYF. The CDR3 DNA is TGTGCCAGCAGCTTATCTCTCGGCCGAAACACCATATATTTT.

This clone appeared once. V is TRBV29-1 and J is TRBJ1-6; D unresolved. In germline, CDR1 is SQVTM, CDR2 ANQGSEA. V lost 5 bases and J lost 0, with 11 bases in between. The length of the CDR3 is 15 residues. CDR3 bases: TGCAGCGTTAAGATTGGTAGCTCCTATAATTCACCCCTCCACTTT. Its translation: CSVKIGSSYNSPLHF.

This clone was counted between two and nine times. The chain couples TRBV24-1 to TRBJ1-1, with a possible D match to TRBD1 (5 bases). Trimming shortened V by 8 bases and J by 8 bases, and 17 bases separated the two germline ends. Germline V gene lookup returns CDR1 KGHDR and CDR2 SFDVKD. CDR3 size: 13 residues. The CDR3 DNA follows: TGTGCCACCACGCAGGGAGGGCGCGCCGAAGCTTTCTTT. Protein: CATTQGGRAEAFF.